This T cell receptor (beta chain) emerged from a study of graft-versus-host responses after intestinal transplantation. Looking at the study overall: Recipients were given multivisceral, liver-intestinal, or isolated intestinal transplants. Study conclusions and caveats: The marrow of recipients harbored GvH clones, and ileum or blood showed some of them first. The presence of high graft-versus-host to host-versus-graft clonal ratios in allografts characterized patients with graft-donor T cell macrochimerism.

The protocol was immunoSEQ multiplex PCR, while the TCRdb copy is restricted to in-frame clones and leaves out a portion. Of about 47,000 clones in the sample, approximately 95% were seen once. Details on this clone: Its antigen remains unknown.

The V gene end was trimmed by 2 bases and the J gene end by 2 bases; junction bases not matched to a gene: 4. Germline V gene lookup returns CDR1 MDHEN and CDR2 SYDVKM. The CDR3 sequence is 16 residues long. The sequence was collected from a human donor who was the organ donor for an intestinal transplant. The chain recombines TRBV28 with TRBJ2-7; 12 nucleotides align to TRBD2. The source material was unstimulated CD8+ T cells sorted from spleen or lymph node cells, sampled before transplant. This CDR3 is CASSLPGTSGPYEQYF. The CDR3 region has the DNA TGTGCCAGCAGTTTACCCGGGACTAGCGGGCCCTACGAGCAGTACTTC.